One and the same sample provided the 26 T cell receptor beta chains below, sequenced in a study of T-cell memory formation after mild COVID-19. TCRdb re-called the 5' RACE reads through MiXCR, storing one row per CDR3 protein. The data show 300,000 to 400,000 distinct CDR3 sequences, 28% seen once. What was sequenced was PBMCs or a T cell subset sorted from them (not recorded which). These receptors came from an adult woman who had mild COVID-19 (a few samples of this study predate the infection). Cell type and time point are not known.

The J gene is TRBJ1-4, the V gene TRBV12-3 or TRBV12-4, with 10 nucleotides matching TRBD1. The CDR3 spans 15 residues. The V and J ends lost 7 bases and 8 bases, in that order; junction bases with no gene match: 10. The CDR3 nucleotides are TGTGCCAGCACCTTCGGGGACAGGGGTTTGGAAAAACTGTTTTTT. This gives the protein CASTFGDRGLEKLFF.

The rearrangement uses TRBV7-8 and TRBJ1-1; the match to TRBD1 covers 7 bases. Germline loops: CDR1 SGHVS, CDR2 FQNEAQ. The CDR3 spans 19 residues. V lost 5 bases to trimming and J lost 5 bases; unmatched junction nucleotides: 23. The CDR3 is CASSPWLWIMEGAFTEAFF. CDR3 nucleotides: TGTGCCAGCAGCCCTTGGTTGTGGATTATGGAGGGGGCTTTTACTGAAGCTTTCTTT.

This chain connects TRBV6-6 to TRBJ1-5; the D is unclear. The CDR3 loop spans 14 amino acids. V was shortened by 5 bases and J by 0 bases, with 8 bases between the two germline ends. The germline CDR1 and CDR2 sequences are MNHNY and SVGAGI (reference sequence). CDR3 in amino acids: CASSQLYSNQPQHF. The CDR3 nucleotides are TGTGCCAGCAGTCAGCTGTATAGCAATCAGCCCCAGCATTTT.

This clonotype was seen a few times. The CDR3 reads CASSESGRIISNYGYTF. Written as DNA, the CDR3 is TGTGCCAGCAGTGAATCCGGCAGAATTATCTCTAACTATGGCTACACCTTC. The V gene is TRBV2, the J gene TRBJ1-2; D is unclear. Germline CDR1 and CDR2: SNHLY and FYNNEI. The CDR3 loop spans 17 amino acids. V was shortened by 2 bases and J by 0 bases, with 16 bases between the two germline ends.

V is TRBV2 and J is TRBJ2-1; 7 bases line up with TRBD1. Germline values: CDR1 SNHLY, CDR2 FYNNEI. CDR3 size: 16 residues. The V and J ends lost 5 bases and 9 bases, in that order; junction bases with no gene match: 16. Here the CDR3 reads CASSLQGPLGGSEQFF. CDR3 DNA: TGTGCCAGCAGTCTTCAGGGACCTTTAGGGGGCAGTGAGCAGTTCTTC.

This clonotype has a handful of counts. The rearrangement uses TRBV6-2 or TRBV6-3 and TRBJ2-1; 7 nucleotides match TRBD2. V dropped 0 bases and J dropped 6; count of bases not matched to a gene: 5. There are 15 residues in the CDR3. Germline V gives CDR1 MNHEY, CDR2 SVGEGT. CDR3 protein: CASSYSWEGGNEQFF. The CDR3 nucleotides read TGTGCCAGCAGTTACTCGTGGGAGGGCGGCAATGAGCAGTTCTTC.

V is TRBV4-3 and J is TRBJ2-1, with D possibly matching TRBD2 (6 bases). Germline V CDR1 and CDR2: LGHNA, YSLEER. V was cut by 1 base and J by 8 bases, with 12 bases left in between. The CDR3 is 14 residues long. CDR3 sequence reads: CASSQAGGPYEQFF. The CDR3 DNA reads as TGCGCCAGCAGCCAAGCAGGAGGGCCCTATGAGCAGTTCTTC.

The chain carries TRBV3-1 and TRBJ2-5; no firm D call. Trimming pared 0 bases from V and 4 bases from J, leaving 18 bases between. Germline V gene lookup returns CDR1 LGHDT and CDR2 YNNKEL (reference sequence). The CDR3 is 17 amino acids. The CDR3 sequence: CASSQDRGNSPGETQYF. The CDR3 nucleotides read TGTGCCAGCAGCCAAGATCGTGGGAACTCTCCGGGAGAGACCCAGTACTTC.

This chain joins TRBV5-1 and TRBJ2-7, with 16 nucleotides matching TRBD2. V lost 4 bases and J lost 1; bases outside the gene matches: 5. The CDR3 runs to 17 residues. Germline loops: CDR1 SGHRS, CDR2 YFSETQ. The CDR3 loop reads CASSLGLAGGASYEQYF. DNA of the CDR3: TGCGCCAGCAGCCTGGGACTAGCGGGGGGGGCATCCTACGAGCAGTACTTC.

This clonotype was counted a single time. V and J are TRBV7-6 and TRBJ2-7, with 11 bases fitting TRBD1. J lost 6 bases, V lost 1 base, and 2 bases had no gene match. The germline CDR1 and CDR2 sequences are SGHVS and FNYEAQ. CDR3 size: 14 residues. DNA for the CDR3: TGTGCCAGCAGCTTAGGGACAGGGGGCCCCGAGCAGTACTTC. Translating it yields CASSLGTGGPEQYF.

The chain carries TRBV6-2 or TRBV6-3 and TRBJ2-5, with 8 positions matching TRBD1. The CDR3 covers 13 residues. J lost 5 bases, V lost 7 bases, and 6 bases had no gene match. Per germline, CDR1 MNHEY and CDR2 SVGEGT. This CDR3 is CASTSGGRETQYF. CDR3 bases: TGTGCCAGCACTTCAGGGGGCCGGGAGACCCAGTACTTC.

There are a few counts of this clonotype. The V and J genes are TRBV6-2 or TRBV6-3 and TRBJ2-7; D might be TRBD2 (5 bases). From germline, CDR1 is MNHEY and CDR2 SVGEGT. This CDR3 contains 14 residues. Deletions cut 8 bases from V and 1 base from J, with 15 bases between. The CDR3 protein is CASDQADGSYEQYF. The CDR3 region has the DNA TGTGCCAGCGACCAAGCGGACGGATCCTACGAGCAGTACTTC.

This clonotype has a handful of counts. The V and J genes are TRBV12-3 or TRBV12-4 and TRBJ2-7; TRBD2 matches 9 bases. V trimming: 3 bases; J trimming: 5 bases; junction bases outside the gene matches: 5. The CDR3 is 14 amino acids. CDR3 sequence (DNA): TGTGCCAGCAGTTTTGCTGCGGGAGGGGACGAGCAGTACTTC. Amino acids: CASSFAAGGDEQYF.

The chain joins TRBV6-1 to TRBJ2-1; D gene uncertain. CDR1 is MNHNS and CDR2 is SASEGT in the germline V gene. The V gene lost 6 bases and the J gene lost 0 bases, with 6 bases spanning the gap. CDR3 length: 13 residues. CDR3 sequence reads: CASRQSSYNEQFF. The CDR3 region has the DNA TGTGCCAGCAGGCAGAGCTCCTACAATGAGCAGTTCTTC.

The V gene is TRBV19, the J gene TRBJ1-1, with TRBD1 matching over 8 bases. Losses at the gene ends were 4 bases for V and 4 bases for J; bases not matched to a gene: 8. CDR3 length: 15 residues. From germline, CDR1 is LNHDA and CDR2 SQIVND (reference sequence). CDR3 region: CASSTGTGLGTEAFF. The CDR3 DNA reads as TGTGCCAGTAGTACCGGGACAGGACTTGGCACTGAAGCTTTCTTT.

In regard to this clonotype: Mismatch with germline at one junction end may stem from a read error. This chain connects TRBV7-2 to TRBJ1-5, with TRBD1 matching over 7 bases. CDR1 is SGHTA, CDR2 FQGNSA, per germline. This CDR3 is built from 18 residues. The CDR3 spells CASSLHMGQRRTHQPKHF. Written as DNA, the CDR3 is TGTGCCAGCAGCCTTCATATGGGACAGAGGCGAACCCATCAGCCCAAGCATTTT.

This clonotype has a count of ten or more. V is TRBV5-1 and J is TRBJ2-7; 11 bases are shared with TRBD1. Per the germline V gene, CDR1 is SGHRS and CDR2 is YFSETQ. The CDR3 length is 15 residues. Trimming at V came to 4 bases and at J to 0 bases, leaving 3 bases not matched to a gene. The CDR3 sequence is CASSEGQGVSYEQYF. In DNA form, the CDR3 reads TGCGCCAGCAGCGAGGGACAGGGGGTCTCCTACGAGCAGTACTTC.

The rearrangement joins TRBV6-1 to TRBJ2-1, with D possibly being TRBD2 (7 bases). The CDR3 is 17 residues long. The germline V gene encodes CDR1 MNHNS and CDR2 SASEGT. V lost 4 bases, J lost 3 bases, and 19 bases lay in between. For the CDR3, the DNA is TGTGCCAGCAGTGCCGAAGTGGGGGGGGCGGTCTACAATGAGCAGTTCTTC. The encoded protein is CASSAEVGGAVYNEQFF.

This CDR3 is CASSLVDRENQPQHF. CDR3 bases: TGTGCCAGCAGTTTGGTTGACAGGGAGAATCAGCCCCAGCATTTT. V and J are TRBV12-3 or TRBV12-4 and TRBJ1-5; 7 positions agree with TRBD1. CDR3 size: 15 residues. V shed 3 bases and J 4 bases; nucleotides not matched to a gene: 6.

The V and J genes are TRBV12-3 or TRBV12-4 and TRBJ2-3; 7 bases are shared with TRBD2. The CDR3 length is 18 residues. The J segment lost 2 bases and the V segment lost 6 bases, leaving 17 bases of the junction unmatched. Here the CDR3 reads CASSSTSRGLAVTDTQYF. The CDR3 coding sequence is TGTGCCAGCAGCTCCACCAGTAGAGGGCTAGCGGTCACAGATACGCAGTATTTT.

The J gene is TRBJ2-1, the V gene TRBV7-6; D is unresolved. Germline V gene lookup returns CDR1 SGHVS and CDR2 FNYEAQ. Trimming took off 7 bases at V and 7 bases at J, with 17 bases between the two ends. CDR3 length equals 14 residues. The CDR3 reads CASTAPGIKNEQFF. The DNA of the CDR3 is TGTGCCAGCACCGCCCCTGGGATCAAGAATGAGCAGTTCTTC.

A few counts support this clonotype. The chain combines TRBV20-1 with TRBJ2-1; tentatively, D is TRBD2 (5 bases). CDR3 length: 13 amino acids. V was shortened by 6 bases and J by 3 bases, with 12 bases between the two germline ends. Germline CDR1 is DFQATT and CDR2 is SNEGSKA (reference sequence). The chain's CDR3 is CSAPGGGYNEQFF. As DNA, the CDR3 is TGCAGTGCACCCGGAGGTGGCTACAATGAGCAGTTCTTC.

The J gene is TRBJ2-3, the V gene TRBV5-4, with D perhaps matching TRBD1 or TRBD2 (5 bases each). Germline values: CDR1 SGHNT, CDR2 YYREEE (reference sequence). This CDR3 comprises 15 residues. V was cut by 2 bases and J by 2 bases, with 12 bases left in between. In DNA form, the CDR3 reads TGTGCCAGCAGCTTAGGGACGGACCCCACAGATACGCAGTATTTT. It translates to CASSLGTDPTDTQYF.

As regards this clonotype: A much larger clone lies a single base off, so this may be a read error. The gene calls are TRBV6-2 or TRBV6-3 and TRBJ2-7, with D perhaps matching TRBD1 (6 bases). Between the trimmed V and J ends, which lost 6 bases and 1 base, there was a span of 19 bases. The germline V gene encodes CDR1 MNHEY and CDR2 SVGEGT. This CDR3 has 16 residues. CDR3 in amino acids: CASSPMYGTPSYEQYF. In DNA form, the CDR3 reads TGTGCCAGCAGCCCGATGTACGGGACACCGTCCTACGAGCAGTACTTC.

This clonotype has just one count. The V gene is TRBV24-1, the J gene TRBJ2-2, with D tentatively TRBD2 (6 bases). The CDR3 totals 16 residues. V lost 3 bases to trimming and J lost 4 bases, with 14 bases between them. Looked up from germline, CDR1 is KGHDR and CDR2 is SFDVKD. CDR3: CATSDPGGGATGELFF. CDR3 coding DNA: TGTGCCACCAGTGATCCTGGGGGAGGAGCCACCGGGGAGCTGTTTTTT.

This clonotype was observed a few times. The chain joins TRBV7-3 to TRBJ2-5; 12 bases fit TRBD2. The CDR3 is made up of 15 amino acids. CDR1 is SGHTA and CDR2 is FQGTGA in the germline V gene. Trimming took 5 bases from V and 2 from J; bases not matched to a gene: 3. This chain's CDR3 is CASSLAGGKQETQYF. The CDR3 DNA follows: TGTGCCAGCAGCCTAGCGGGGGGGAAACAAGAGACCCAGTACTTC.